This T cell receptor beta chain was captured in a study of shared clonotypes between healthy human individuals (dated by TCRdb to between 2020 and 2021). In the study overall: Three men and a couple of women, aged 18 to 49 years, made up the cohort. Blood TCR repertoires of five healthy adults were deeply sequenced to estimate repertoire size and the extent of clonotype sharing between individuals. Each donor's leukapheresis produced roughly between roughly 0.85 and 9.5 billion PBMCs. Different laboratories and diverse techniques were used to prepare libraries and sequence TCR repertoires, to increase sequencing depth and limit assay-specific biases. General conclusions and limits of the study: Based on pairwise subsampling, the degree of clonotype sharing among donors was expected to be affected by sequencing depth. The small number of donors limited the genetic and exposure-history diversity represented. Sampling was restricted to blood, and TCR repertoires in tissues likely differ from the TCR repertoires found in blood.

The donors were healthy, HIV-negative adults with no recently reported acute infections or vaccinations. Every donor was a Caucasian adult residing in Nashville, Tennessee, USA. For unsorted samples, about 90 million PBMCs were counted, and genomic DNA was extracted using the QIAamp DNA Blood Mini kit. After blood collection by leukapheresis, PBMCs were isolated using Ficoll-Histopaque density gradient centrifugation and then cryopreserved in the vapor phase of liquid nitrogen. The CDR3 goes from the cysteine to the phenylalanine over 15 residues. Only the CDR3 portion is preserved as DNA: 45 bases, with reading frame beginning at the first base. Trimming at the junction amounts to 6 bases on V and 0 bases on J, and the germline ends lie 13 bases apart. From the germline V gene, CDR1 is MDHEN and CDR2 is SYDVKM. Using the deep immunoSEQ assay, TCR CDR3 regions were amplified from genomic DNA by multiplex PCR. Genomic DNA extracted from each cell subset was distributed evenly over all wells of several immunoSEQ 96-well plates, and each plate served as one replicate. For unsorted PBMC, approximately 0.3 ug of genomic DNA, equivalent to approximately 30,000 T cell genomes, went into each replicate PCR. Genomic DNA from unsorted PBMC was sequenced over ten immunoSEQ deep assay plates. Purified libraries were quantified with a Qubit 3.0 fluorometer, sized on a Bioanalyzer 2100, and re-quantified with the KAPA Library Quantification kit. Every immunoSEQ 96-well plate was sequenced on a separate single-read 150-cycle Illumina NextSeq 550 flow cell. The original pipeline was this. Because only junctional sequences without quality scores were contained in the immunoSEQ output, filtering matching that applied to full-length reads could not be performed. To assign V/J genes and CDR3, sequences were annotated against IMGT germline references using PyIR, a Python wrapper for IgBLAST v1.9. Any read was removed if the V/J assignment was weak (E-value above 1e-6), the CDR3 was missing, or the read contained stop codons, out-of-frame junctions, or ambiguous translated residues. V3J clonotypes were defined as sequences sharing the same inferred V gene, J gene, and CDR3 amino acid sequence. The percentage overlap between two repertoires was calculated by dividing the number of shared unique clonotypes by the size of the smaller repertoire. Repertoire richness was assessed with RTK rarefaction, the Chao1 estimator, and Recon v2.1 estimates of unobserved clonotypes. TCRdb took this table from immuneACCESS and kept in-frame rearrangements with V and J called. Such tables lack part of the clones; where checked against another copy, unresolved V genes explain under half of the gap, and the rest is unexplained. D and trimming were read from the DNA, whereas the V and J calls and clone size are those reported in that table. The table for this sample lists around 500,000 clones; around 80% of them were counted only once. 10% to 15% of the sample goes to the ten largest clones.

Concerning this clone: No antigen is known for it. Base qualities are not provided; no much larger clone lies one nucleotide away.

The chain couples TRBV28 to TRBJ2-3; TRBD1 is perhaps the D gene, given 6 matching bases. Specimen: PBMCs. The source of this sequence is a woman in her 40s in good health. Some clones in this sample may be carry-over from other donors' samples. The CDR3 has the sequence CASSQDRLSTDTQYF. The DNA reads as follows: TGTGCCAGCAGCCAAGACAGGTTGAGCACAGATACGCAGTATTTT.